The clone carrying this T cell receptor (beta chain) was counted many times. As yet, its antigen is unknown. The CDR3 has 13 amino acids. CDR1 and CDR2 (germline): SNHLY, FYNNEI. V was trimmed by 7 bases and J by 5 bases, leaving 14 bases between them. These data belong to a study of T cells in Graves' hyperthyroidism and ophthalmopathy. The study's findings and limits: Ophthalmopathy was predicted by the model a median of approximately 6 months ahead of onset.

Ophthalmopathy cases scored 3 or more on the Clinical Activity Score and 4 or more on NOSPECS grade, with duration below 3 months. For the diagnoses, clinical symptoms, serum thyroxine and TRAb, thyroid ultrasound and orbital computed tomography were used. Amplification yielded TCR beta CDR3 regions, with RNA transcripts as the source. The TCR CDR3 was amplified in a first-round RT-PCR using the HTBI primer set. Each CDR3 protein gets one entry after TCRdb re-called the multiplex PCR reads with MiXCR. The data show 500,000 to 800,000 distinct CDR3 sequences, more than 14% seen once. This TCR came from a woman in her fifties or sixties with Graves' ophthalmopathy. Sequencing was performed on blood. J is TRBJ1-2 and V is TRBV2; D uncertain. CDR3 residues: CASKAGYEYGYTF. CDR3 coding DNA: TGTGCCAGCAAAGCCGGTTACGAGTATGGCTACACCTTC.